The rows below give T cell receptor beta chains drawn from one sample of a study of neurological immune-mediated disorders. TCRdb reprocessed the 5' RACE reads with MiXCR, giving one entry per CDR3 protein. The sample holds approximately 65,000 distinct CDR3 sequences, 3.5% to 4.5% seen once. Sequencing used PBMCs. The receptors here all came from a man in his fifties or sixties with multiple sclerosis. Each CDR3 is given with its conserved first and last residue. Fields, in order: CDR3 DNA, CDR3 protein, V gene, clone size, J gene, D gene. D genes are given only for firm matches. Clone size, where shown, is once, few, many, or a class for clones that have expanded.

TGTGCCAGCAGTTACTCGCGGTCCGGGATCTCTGGAAACACCATATATTTT,CASSYSRSGISGNTIYF,TRBV6-5,few,TRBJ1-3,.
TGCGCCAGCAGCTTGGCTCCGGGGGCGAACACCGGGGAGCTGTTTTTT,CASSLAPGANTGELFF,TRBV5-1,many,TRBJ2-2,.
TGTGCCAGCAGCCTTTCCCCATCCGCCAGCTCCTACAATGAGCAGTTCTTC,CASSLSPSASSYNEQFF,TRBV4-2,many,TRBJ2-1,.
TGCGCCAGCAGCCACTACAGGGGCGCGAATTACGAGCAGTACTTC,CASSHYRGANYEQYF,TRBV4-1,many,TRBJ2-7,TRBD1
TGCGCCAGCAGTTTGTCCAACGTCCTGACTTTC,CASSLSNVLTF,TRBV5-1,many,TRBJ2-6,.
TGCGCCAGCAGCTTGGGCGGGACAGGGGGGACTGAAGCTTTCTTT,CASSLGGTGGTEAFF,TRBV5-1,many,TRBJ1-1,TRBD1
TGTGCCAGCAGCTATGGGGGCATGGAGTACTTC,CASSYGGMEYF,TRBV7-6,.,TRBJ2-7,.
TGTGCCACGCAGGTCCCAGGGGGGTCTGAAGCTTTCTTT,CATQVPGGSEAFF,TRBV6-1,many,TRBJ1-1,TRBD1
TGCGCCAGCAGCTTGCGCTCGGCTAGCACAGATACGCAGTATTTT,CASSLRSASTDTQYF,TRBV5-1,many,TRBJ2-3,.
TGCAGTGCTTGGGCCGGAAACACCATATATTTT,CSAWAGNTIYF,TRBV20-1,few,TRBJ1-3,.
TGCGCCAGCAGCTTCGACAGGGGATATGAAAAACTGTTTTTT,CASSFDRGYEKLFF,TRBV5-1,many,TRBJ1-4,TRBD1
TGTGCCAGCAGTCTGTTGCAGGGGTCCACTGAAGCTTTCTTT,CASSLLQGSTEAFF,TRBV12-3/TRBV12-4,many,TRBJ1-1,.
TGTGCCAGCAGTTATAGCAGAAATAATTCACCCCTCCACTTT,CASSYSRNNSPLHF,TRBV6-5,many,TRBJ1-6,.
TGTGCCAGCAGCAGCTTCGGACTAGATCAGGATACGCAGTATTTT,CASSSFGLDQDTQYF,TRBV7-3,many,TRBJ2-3,TRBD2
TGCGCCAGCAGCCTATCAACAGGGTCGGGGCAGCCCCAGCATTTT,CASSLSTGSGQPQHF,TRBV5-1,many,TRBJ1-5,.
TGTGCCAGCAGCTTAGGCTGGGGCACTGAAGCTTTCTTT,CASSLGWGTEAFF,TRBV11-2,many,TRBJ1-1,.
TGCAGCGTTGCGGGGGACACAGATACGCAGTATTTT,CSVAGDTDTQYF,TRBV29-1,many,TRBJ2-3,.
TGTGCCAGGGCCAGGGGAGGCACCGGGGAGCTGTTTTTT,CARARGGTGELFF,TRBV2,few,TRBJ2-2,.
TGTGCCAGCAGTTCCCTCAGGACGGAATATGGCTACACCTTC,CASSSLRTEYGYTF,TRBV6-6,many,TRBJ1-2,.
TGTGCCAGCTTCTACAGGGGCGGAAACACTGAAGCTTTCTTT,CASFYRGGNTEAFF,TRBV6-2/TRBV6-3,.,TRBJ1-1,TRBD1
TGCAGTGCTAGCTTTTTGAGGACTGAAGCTTTCTTT,CSASFLRTEAFF,TRBV20-1,many,TRBJ1-1,.
TGTGCCAGCAGCCCGGGACAGGCTTCCAATTCACCCCTCCACTTT,CASSPGQASNSPLHF,TRBV7-6,many,TRBJ1-6,TRBD1
TGCAGTGCAAACGGACAGAGCCTGAGTTATGGCTACACCTTC,CSANGQSLSYGYTF,TRBV20-1,.,TRBJ1-2,.
TGTGCCAGCAGCCCGCTCCCCAGGGGGGCCGATACGCAGTATTTT,CASSPLPRGADTQYF,TRBV3-1,many,TRBJ2-3,.
TGTGCCAGCAGTTCTCCCGGACAGGGATCCTTCTATGGCTACACCTTC,CASSSPGQGSFYGYTF,TRBV27,many,TRBJ1-2,TRBD1
TGCGCCAGCAGCTTGGGCTGGACAGGGGCCCCCAAAGGGGAGACCCAGTACTTC,CASSLGWTGAPKGETQYF,TRBV5-1,many,TRBJ2-5,TRBD1
TGCAGTGCCACGGGACAACCTTTGCCGGATACGCAGTATTTT,CSATGQPLPDTQYF,TRBV20-1,many,TRBJ2-3,.
TGCGCCAGCAGCCAATGGACAGGGAACGGAAACACCATATATTTT,CASSQWTGNGNTIYF,TRBV4-3,.,TRBJ1-3,TRBD1
TGCGCCAGCAGCGTAGTCGACAGCAACACCGGGGAGCTGTTTTTT,CASSVVDSNTGELFF,TRBV9,many,TRBJ2-2,.
TGCGCCAGCAGCTTGGCCGGGGGGACCAAAAACATTCAGTACTTC,CASSLAGGTKNIQYF,TRBV5-1,.,TRBJ2-4,TRBD2
TGCGCCAGCATGCGAGCGGGGATAGACACCGGGGAGCTGTTTTTT,CASMRAGIDTGELFF,TRBV5-1,many,TRBJ2-2,TRBD2
TGCAGCGTGGGATGGGGCGGGACCGTGAACACTGAAGCTTTCTTT,CSVGWGGTVNTEAFF,TRBV29-1,few,TRBJ1-1,.
TGTGCCAGCAGTTTATTCACGGGGTTGACTGAAGCTTTCTTT,CASSLFTGLTEAFF,TRBV12-3/TRBV12-4,many,TRBJ1-1,.
TGTGCCAGCACCCCGGGACTAGCGGGGGCGGACTCCAAAAACATTCAGTACTTC,CASTPGLAGADSKNIQYF,TRBV4-2,many,TRBJ2-4,TRBD2
TGTGCCAGTGGCGATTACGGGGCCGGGGAGCTGTTTTTT,CASGDYGAGELFF,TRBV12-3/TRBV12-4,many,TRBJ2-2,.
TGTGCCAGCAGCTTAGCCCCCTCGACAGCTAACTATGGCTACACCTTC,CASSLAPSTANYGYTF,TRBV7-2,few,TRBJ1-2,.
TGTGCCAGCAGCTTAGAGGGAAAACTGTTTTTT,CASSLEGKLFF,TRBV7-9,many,TRBJ1-4,.
TGCGCCAGCAGCTGGTACCAACAGGGAAGTACCTACGAGCAGTACTTC,CASSWYQQGSTYEQYF,TRBV5-1,many,TRBJ2-7,.
TGTGCCAGCAGCTTAGGGAATCAGCCCCAGCATTTT,CASSLGNQPQHF,TRBV7-9,medium-sized,TRBJ1-5,.
TGTGCCAGCAGCGGGCCCCTAGCGGGGGGACCACATAGCACAGATACGCAGTATTTT,CASSGPLAGGPHSTDTQYF,TRBV6-2/TRBV6-3,many,TRBJ2-3,TRBD2
TGTGCCACCAGCAGAGTCACAGATACGCAGTATTTT,CATSRVTDTQYF,TRBV15,many,TRBJ2-3,.
TGCGCCAGCAGCTTGGGGGATGTGCTCTCCTACGAGCAGTACTTC,CASSLGDVLSYEQYF,TRBV5-1,.,TRBJ2-7,.
TGCGCCAGCAGCTTGGATCTCGTGTACGAGCAGTACTTC,CASSLDLVYEQYF,TRBV5-1,medium-sized,TRBJ2-7,.
TGCGCCAGCAGCCAAGAACAGGATTTTGGGATGGAGCAGTACTTC,CASSQEQDFGMEQYF,TRBV4-1,many,TRBJ2-7,.
TGCAGTGCTAGTTTCACTCGTGAAAAACTGTTTTTT,CSASFTREKLFF,TRBV20-1,many,TRBJ1-4,.
TGTGCCAGCAGTGTGCTAGCGGGGGGCACCACCAATGAGCAGTTCTTC,CASSVLAGGTTNEQFF,TRBV27,many,TRBJ2-1,TRBD2
TGTGCCAGCAGCTTAGGGACTAGCGGGGGCCAAGAGACCCAGTACTTC,CASSLGTSGGQETQYF,TRBV7-3,many,TRBJ2-5,TRBD2
TGCAGTGCTGCTACAGGGGTTAATTCACCCCTCCACTTT,CSAATGVNSPLHF,TRBV20-1,many,TRBJ1-6,TRBD1
TGTGCCACCAGCAGAGATCGGGCCATGAACACTGAAGCTTTCTTT,CATSRDRAMNTEAFF,TRBV15,many,TRBJ1-1,.
TGTGCCAGCAGGGTATTGGGACAGGAAGCTTTCTTT,CASRVLGQEAFF,TRBV28,many,TRBJ1-1,TRBD1
TGTGCCAGCAGCCCAGGACTGGCGAACACCGGGGAGCTGTTTTTT,CASSPGLANTGELFF,TRBV7-6,many,TRBJ2-2,.
TGTGCCAGCAGCAAAATCAGGGGGGGAGGCAATCAGCCCCAGCATTTT,CASSKIRGGGNQPQHF,TRBV6-5,many,TRBJ1-5,TRBD1
TGTGCCAGCAGCGGGGCCGAGGACAGGGTGAATGGCTACACCTTC,CASSGAEDRVNGYTF,TRBV7-3,many,TRBJ1-2,TRBD1
TGTGCCAGCAGTTTAGGGGTTCAGCCCCAGCATTTT,CASSLGVQPQHF,TRBV12-3/TRBV12-4,few,TRBJ1-5,.
TGTGCCAGCAGCCAAGGTAGCGGGGGGCATCAGGAGCAGTTCTTC,CASSQGSGGHQEQFF,TRBV4-2,many,TRBJ2-1,TRBD2